This T cell receptor beta chain appears in the sequencing data of a study of response to subunit inactivated influenza vaccine. V was clipped by 6 bases and J by 3 bases, with 15 bases between them. The CDR3 totals 15 residues. Worth noting for this clonotype: The antigen is undetermined.

In TCRdb, the RT-PCR reads were re-called with MiXCR into one record per CDR3 protein. The sample has over 750,000 distinct CDR3 sequences, 21% seen once; the top ten hold 9.5% to 13%. Study-wide findings and caveats: The authors offered the suggestion that each seasonal influenza vaccination recruits few new T cells.

Sample: PBMCs from blood, taken 5 days after vaccination. The chain combines TRBV12-3 or TRBV12-4 with TRBJ2-1; tentative D call: TRBD2 (6 bases). The origin of this receptor is a middle-aged man who received an inactivated influenza vaccine. This CDR3 reads CASSGLSGYYNEQFF. The DNA of the CDR3 is TGTGCCAGCAGCGGACTTAGCGGATACTACAATGAGCAGTTCTTC.